The 4 T cell receptor beta chains listed next were all sequenced from one sample in a study of regulatory T cells in long-lasting Graves disease. CDR3 regions were amplified by Arm-PCR using iRepertoire HTBI primers to build TCR beta libraries. TCRdb ran MiXCR on the multiplex PCR reads and lists one entry per CDR3 protein. The sample carries some 230,000 distinct CDR3 sequences, 18% recorded once. The sample's time point: newly diagnosed GD, antithyroid drugs for less than 3 months. PBMCs provided the RNA from which the TCR library was made. Sample: peripheral blood mononuclear cells (PBMCs), taken at new diagnosis, from a patient treated with antithyroid drugs. All receptors derive from a female donor with Graves disease.

Note on this clonotype: The conserved phenylalanine or tryptophan normally closing the CDR3 is absent here, so this likely arose from a read error. The V and J genes are TRBV3-1 and TRBJ1-2, with D possibly being TRBD1 (6 bases). In germline, CDR1 is LGHDT, CDR2 YNNKEL (reference sequence). This CDR3 contains 18 residues. The germline V and J ends were trimmed by 4 bases and 7 bases, with 28 bases remaining between them. The CDR3 DNA reads as TGTGCCAGCAGCCGAGGAACAGGGAAAGCGAGCCCATCTATTGGCTACACCTTG. Its protein is CASSRGTGKASPSIGYTL.

This clonotype was seen at least ten times. This sequence joins TRBV27 and TRBJ2-3, with a possible D match to TRBD2 (6 bases). From germline, CDR1 is MNHEY and CDR2 SMNVEV (reference sequence). The V end lost 3 bases, the J end lost 8 bases, and 18 bases lay between the germline ends. This CDR3 is 15 amino acids long. Written as DNA, the CDR3 is TGTGCCAGCAGTTTGCGTCGGGAGCTCCTCGGTACGCAGTATTTT. Amino acid sequence: CASSLRRELLGTQYF.

This clonotype was seen ten or more times. This chain connects TRBV3-1 to TRBJ2-7, with 7 positions matching TRBD2. V gave up 1 base and J gave up 0 bases; unmatched junction bases: 3. The CDR3 consists of 15 residues. CDR1 LGHDT and CDR2 YNNKEL come from the germline V gene (reference sequence). CDR3 sequence: CASSQGGGSSYEQYF. For the CDR3, the DNA is TGTGCCAGCAGCCAAGGGGGCGGGAGCTCCTACGAGCAGTACTTC.

This clonotype was observed many times. The V gene is TRBV6-1, the J gene TRBJ2-3; D possibly corresponds to TRBD1 (6 bases). Trimming removed 4 bases from V and 2 bases from J, with 13 bases in between. Per the germline V gene, CDR1 is MNHNS and CDR2 is SASEGT. This CDR3 is built from 15 residues. CDR3 region: CASSADGDNTDTQYF. The CDR3 nucleotides are TGTGCCAGCAGTGCCGATGGGGACAACACAGATACGCAGTATTTT.